One sample yielded the 11 T cell receptor beta chains listed below, sequenced in a study of T cell changes during pregnancy in multiple sclerosis. Sequencing used immunoSEQ multiplex PCR; TCRdb keeps in-frame clones, though not all of them. This table holds around 62,000 clones, around 91% found once. The source was peripheral blood, collected in the second trimester of pregnancy. The receptors come from a female donor in good health, enrolled as a control in a pregnancy study.

This clone was observed a few times. CDR3 region: CARLYQGFTEAFF. The CDR3 region has the DNA TGCGCCAGACTTTATCAGGGGTTCACTGAAGCTTTCTTT. This chain joins TRBV10-1 and TRBJ1-1; weak D call: TRBD1 (6 bases). Between the trimmed V and J ends, which lost 9 bases and 4 bases, there was a span of 15 bases. The CDR3 runs 13 residues. Germline CDR1 reads WNHNN; CDR2 reads SYGVQD (reference sequence).

This clone showed up just once. CDR3 DNA sequence: TGTGCCAGCAAACTACAGGGGGATGGGGATACGCAGTATTTT. Protein product: CASKLQGDGDTQYF. The chain joins TRBV6-5 to TRBJ2-3, with 8 bases identical to TRBD1. There are 14 residues in the CDR3. Germline assignment: CDR1 MNHEY and CDR2 SVGAGI. After removal of 7 bases from V and 6 bases from J, the junction contained 9 bases not matched to a gene.

This chain joins TRBV5-1 and TRBJ2-5; 7 nucleotides line up with TRBD2. The V gene's germline CDR1 is SGHRS and CDR2 YFSETQ. V trimming: 2 bases; J trimming: 5 bases; junction bases outside the gene matches: 6. The CDR3 is made up of 14 amino acids. CDR3 amino acids: CASSLETSTETQYF. CDR3 nucleotide sequence: TGCGCCAGCAGCTTAGAGACTAGCACGGAGACCCAGTACTTC.

The chain carries TRBV6-5 and TRBJ1-1, with TRBD1 matching over 10 bases. Trimming cost V 6 bases and J 4 bases; bases outside gene matches: 5. The CDR3 spans 14 residues. Looked up from germline, CDR1 is MNHEY and CDR2 is SVGAGI. The CDR3 DNA sequence: TGTGCCAGCAGGACCGGGACAGGGGTCACTGAAGCTTTCTTT. The encoded protein is CASRTGTGVTEAFF.

In its sample, this clone was seen once. CDR3 in amino acids: CASSPDRNYGYTF. Written as DNA, the CDR3 is TGTGCCAGCAGCCCGGACAGGAACTATGGCTACACCTTC. The gene calls are TRBV7-2 and TRBJ1-2, with 7 bases that match TRBD1. There are 13 residues in the CDR3. Germline CDR1 is SGHTA and CDR2 is FQGNSA. J lost 2 bases, V lost 5 bases, and 2 bases had no gene match.

The V and J genes are TRBV5-1 and TRBJ2-7; 9 nucleotides agree with TRBD2. This CDR3 has 18 amino acids. The V gene's germline CDR1 is SGHRS and CDR2 YFSETQ. V gave up 7 bases and J gave up 3 bases; unmatched junction bases: 20. CDR3 coding DNA: TGCGCCAGCCGGAGCACAGGGTTGGGTAGCGGGAGACACTACGAGCAGTACTTC. It yields the protein CASRSTGLGSGRHYEQYF. The full variable domain, rest sourced from reference TRBV5-1 and TRBJ2-7, is KAGVTQTPRYLIKTRGQQVTLSCSPISGHRSVSWYQQTPGQGLQFLFEYFSETQRNKGNFPGRFSGRQFSNSRSEMNVSTLELGDSALYLCASRSTGLGSGRHYEQYFGPGTRLTVT.

The V call is TRBV15, the J call TRBJ2-1; 10 nucleotides match TRBD1. CDR1 LNHNV and CDR2 YYDKDF come from the germline V gene (reference sequence). This CDR3 contains 15 residues. The J segment lost 9 bases and the V segment lost 1 base, leaving 6 bases of the junction unmatched. The CDR3, as DNA: TGTGCCACCAGCAGAGGGGGACAGGGGACGGGTGAGCAGTTCTTC. This encodes CATSRGGQGTGEQFF.

The chain uses TRBV6-5 and TRBJ1-3; 7 nucleotides align to TRBD1. This CDR3 comprises 16 residues. The germline V gene encodes CDR1 MNHEY and CDR2 SVGAGI. The junction had 10 bases not matched to a gene; V was cut back by 4 bases and J by 4 bases. The CDR3 sequence is CASSSNYWDSGNTIYF. The DNA of the CDR3 is TGTGCCAGCAGTTCGAATTATTGGGACAGCGGAAACACCATATATTTT.

The V gene is TRBV19, the J gene TRBJ1-5; 7 positions match TRBD1. This CDR3 contains 14 residues. After removal of 3 bases from V and 9 bases from J, the junction contained 8 bases not matched to a gene. CDR1 is LNHDA and CDR2 is SQIVND in the germline V gene (reference sequence). CDR3 DNA: TGTGCCAGTAGTATCGGCCCAGGGGGAGCGCCCCAGCATTTT. This codes for CASSIGPGGAPQHF.

The J gene is TRBJ2-2, the V gene TRBV6-5, with a tentative D call TRBD2 (6 bases). The CDR3 has 16 amino acids. V lost 0 bases, J lost 7 bases, and 15 bases lay in between. Germline loops: CDR1 MNHEY, CDR2 SVGAGI. CDR3 loop: CASSYSSTSYVGELFF. CDR3 DNA: TGTGCCAGCAGTTACTCAAGTACTAGCTACGTCGGGGAGCTGTTTTTT.

J is TRBJ2-3 and V is TRBV4-2; weak D call: TRBD2 (6 bases). CDR3 length: 15 amino acids. The V gene lost 8 bases and the J gene lost 0 bases, with 15 bases spanning the gap. Germline assignment: CDR1 LGHNA and CDR2 YNFKEQ. Here the CDR3 DNA reads TGTGCCAGCCAGACTAGACACTCTAGCACAGATACGCAGTATTTT. It specifies CASQTRHSSTDTQYF.